The rows below give T cell receptor beta chains drawn from one sample of a study of blood T cell repertoires in COVID-19. The data were produced by immunoSEQ multiplex PCR, yet TCRdb's version contains in-frame clones alone and is incomplete. The sample has 85,000 to 100,000 clones; 80% to 90% are singletons. Sequencing was done on a sample of peripheral blood. The source is an older man with COVID-19, enrolled during active disease. Both conserved end residues are part of each CDR3. A D gene is named only where the DNA matches it firmly. Expanded clones are given a class, and other clones once, few, many or no size at all.

D	size	V	J	DNA	CDR3
TRBD2	-	TRBV12-5	TRBJ2-1	TGTGCTAGTGTTCGGACTAGCGGGGGGACCTTTCTGGGTGAGCAGTTCTTC	CASVRTSGGTFLGEQFF
TRBD1	-	TRBV5-1	TRBJ2-1	TGCGCCAGCAGGTCCGGGACAGAGACTTACAATGAGCAGTTCTTC	CASRSGTETYNEQFF
TRBD2	once	TRBV30	TRBJ2-1	TGTGCCTGGAGCCGGGGAGGGAGGGAGTTCTTC	CAWSRGGREFF
TRBD2	-	TRBV4-2	TRBJ2-3	TGTGCCAGCAGCCAGGGGCGGGGGGGGATAGATACGCAGTATTTT	CASSQGRGGIDTQYF
-	-	TRBV7-6	TRBJ1-3	TGTGCCAGCAGCCCACGACAAGCCTCTGGAAACACCATATATTTT	CASSPRQASGNTIYF
TRBD1	-	TRBV6-5	TRBJ1-1	TGTGCCAGCAGTTACGACGCCGACGCAGGGGGCTCTGAAGCTTTCTTT	CASSYDADAGGSEAFF
TRBD2	-	TRBV2	TRBJ2-5	TGTGCCAGCAGTCGAGGACTAGCCCAAGAGACCCAGTACTTC	CASSRGLAQETQYF
-	-	TRBV11-2	TRBJ1-4	TGTGCCAGCAGCTTAGCCCCCCTGGACACTGCAACTAATGAAAAACTGTTTTTT	CASSLAPLDTATNEKLFF
-	-	TRBV5-1	TRBJ1-3	TGCGCCAGCAGCTTGGACGGACAAACTGGAAACACCATATATTTT	CASSLDGQTGNTIYF
-	once	TRBV30	TRBJ1-4	TGTGCCTGGAGAATCCCAGGGGAGCGGGAAAAACTGTTTTTT	CAWRIPGEREKLFF
TRBD2	-	TRBV7-9	TRBJ2-1	TGTGCCAGCAGCCCCTCCCCGGTGGGGACTAGGAGTAATGAGCAGTTCTTC	CASSPSPVGTRSNEQFF
-	-	TRBV5-8	TRBJ2-1	TGTGCCAGCAGCTTGGAAGGGGGGGTGTACAATGAGCAGTTCTTC	CASSLEGGVYNEQFF
-	-	TRBV2	TRBJ1-5	TGTGCCAGCAGCGACCCTCAGGCAGTTAGCAATCAGCCCCAGCATTTT	CASSDPQAVSNQPQHF
TRBD2	-	TRBV28	TRBJ2-1	TGTGCCAGCAGTTTACCGGGAGGGCCGGGGAATGAGCAGTTCTTC	CASSLPGGPGNEQFF
-	-	TRBV11-3	TRBJ2-5	TGTGCCAGCAGCTTACGGGGGGCGAAGACCCAGTACTTC	CASSLRGAKTQYF
TRBD2	-	TRBV9	TRBJ2-1	TGTGCCAGCAGCGTAGCGGGGGGGCCCCTGTTCTTC	CASSVAGGPLFF
TRBD1	few	TRBV15	TRBJ2-3	TGTGCCACCAGCAAGGGACAGGGTTGGGGAGATACGCAGTATTTT	CATSKGQGWGDTQYF
-	-	TRBV6-5	TRBJ1-1	TGTGCCAGCAGGGATCAGGGGAGAACTGAAGCTTTCTTT	CASRDQGRTEAFF
-	-	TRBV3-1/TRBV3-2	TRBJ2-3	TGTGCCAGCAGCAAACAGGGTAGATTTGATACGCAGTATTTT	CASSKQGRFDTQYF
TRBD1	once	TRBV27	TRBJ2-2	TGTGCCAGCAGTGGCGACAGGGGTTCGGTCACCGGGGAGCTGTTTTTT	CASSGDRGSVTGELFF
-	-	TRBV11-2	TRBJ1-1	TGTGCCAGCAGCTTTGTCGGCCAGGTGACTGAAGCTTTCTTT	CASSFVGQVTEAFF
-	-	TRBV7-3	TRBJ2-1	TGTGCCAGCAGCTGGGTAAGGGGCAATGAGCAGTTCTTC	CASSWVRGNEQFF
TRBD1	-	TRBV18	TRBJ1-1	TGTGCCAGCTCGCCTAGACAGGGCAACACTGAAGCTTTCTTT	CASSPRQGNTEAFF
TRBD1	-	TRBV12-3/TRBV12-4	TRBJ1-4	TGTGCCAGCAGCCCGCGACAGGGTGAAAAACTGTTTTTT	CASSPRQGEKLFF
-	-	TRBV6-2/TRBV6-3	TRBJ1-2	TGTGCCAGCAGTGACCAGGGTTTGGGCTACACCTTC	CASSDQGLGYTF
TRBD2	-	TRBV30	TRBJ2-2	TGTGCCTGGACCAGGGGACTAGCGGGGACCGGGGAGCTGTTTTTT	CAWTRGLAGTGELFF
-	-	TRBV7-8	TRBJ1-2	TGTGCCAGCAGCCGAGATATCGGACAGTACTATGGCTACACCTTC	CASSRDIGQYYGYTF
TRBD1	-	TRBV28	TRBJ1-5	TGTGCCAGCAGTTTGAGACAGGGCCTTAATCAGCCCCAGCATTTT	CASSLRQGLNQPQHF
TRBD2	-	TRBV6-5	TRBJ2-7	TGTGCCAGCAGTTACTCATCTAGCGGTTCCTACGAGCAGTACTTC	CASSYSSSGSYEQYF
TRBD2	-	TRBV6-5	TRBJ2-1	TGTGCCAGCAGTCGGACTAGCGGCTACAATGAGCAGTTCTTC	CASSRTSGYNEQFF
-	-	TRBV28	TRBJ1-1	TGTGCCAGCAGTTTTCTAGAGAACACTGAAGCTTTCTTT	CASSFLENTEAFF
-	-	TRBV6-5	TRBJ2-1	TGTGCCAGCAGGATCGACGGGAGCAATGAGCAGTTCTTC	CASRIDGSNEQFF
-	-	TRBV28	TRBJ1-2	TGTGCCAGCAGTTTATGGCCGGGTGGCTACACCTTC	CASSLWPGGYTF
-	-	TRBV6-2/TRBV6-3	TRBJ2-1	TGTGCCAGCAGTTCTCCGCTCCGGTCGGGACATTCTAACAATGAGCAGTTCTTC	CASSSPLRSGHSNNEQFF
TRBD1	-	TRBV6-5	TRBJ1-2	TGTGCCAGCGGAAGACAGGGCAACATCTATGGCTACACCTTC	CASGRQGNIYGYTF
TRBD2	-	TRBV5-1	TRBJ2-1	TGCGCCAGCAGCTCCGCTAGCGGGAGGGGGTACAATGAGCAGTTCTTC	CASSSASGRGYNEQFF
-	-	TRBV5-1	TRBJ1-1	TGCGCCAGCAGATTTGACTGGGGGCAGAACACTGAAGCTTTCTTT	CASRFDWGQNTEAFF
-	few	TRBV6-5	TRBJ2-3	TGTGCCAGCAGTAGCAGGGGTAGGGCAGATACGCAGTATTTT	CASSSRGRADTQYF
-	-	TRBV13	TRBJ1-5	TGTGCCAGCAGCTTATATAGAGATCAGCCCCAGCATTTT	CASSLYRDQPQHF
-	-	TRBV12-3/TRBV12-4	TRBJ1-1	TGTGCCAGCAGCCGGCGAGGGAACACTGAAGCTTTCTTT	CASSRRGNTEAFF
-	-	TRBV4-1	TRBJ2-7	TGCGCCAGCAGCCAAGGGGCATTCTACGAGCAGTACTTC	CASSQGAFYEQYF
-	once	TRBV25-1	TRBJ1-1	TGTGCCAGCAGTCCGGGAGGGTGGGCTCGGAACACTGAAGCTTTCTTT	CASSPGGWARNTEAFF
TRBD2	-	TRBV3-1/TRBV3-2	TRBJ2-2	TGTGCCAGCAGCCAATGGGAGCGGGAATCCGGGGAGCTGTTTTTT	CASSQWERESGELFF
TRBD1	-	TRBV5-1	TRBJ1-1	TGCGCCAGCAGCCAACCGGGACAGGGGGTAAACACTGAAGCTTTCTTT	CASSQPGQGVNTEAFF